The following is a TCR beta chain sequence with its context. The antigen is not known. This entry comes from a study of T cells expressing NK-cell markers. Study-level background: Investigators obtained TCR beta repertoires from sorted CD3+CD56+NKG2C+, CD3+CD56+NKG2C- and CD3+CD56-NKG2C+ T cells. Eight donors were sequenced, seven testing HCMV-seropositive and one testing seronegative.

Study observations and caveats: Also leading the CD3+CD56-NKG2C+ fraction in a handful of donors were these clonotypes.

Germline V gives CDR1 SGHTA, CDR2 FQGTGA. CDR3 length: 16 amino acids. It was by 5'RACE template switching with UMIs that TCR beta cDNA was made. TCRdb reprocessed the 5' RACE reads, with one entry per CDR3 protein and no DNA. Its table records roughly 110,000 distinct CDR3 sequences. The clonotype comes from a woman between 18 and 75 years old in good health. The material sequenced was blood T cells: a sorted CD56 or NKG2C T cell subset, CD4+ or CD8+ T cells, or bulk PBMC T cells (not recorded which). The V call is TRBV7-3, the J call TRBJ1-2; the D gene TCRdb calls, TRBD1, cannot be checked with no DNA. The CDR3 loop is CASSLSPLTANYGYTF.